The clone carrying this T cell receptor beta chain was counted many times. This entry belongs to a study of patients and donors after allogeneic stem cell transplantation. MiXCR, run by TCRdb on the RT-PCR reads, gives a single entry per CDR3 protein. Here the sample spans hundreds of thousands of distinct CDR3 sequences, 16% being singletons. Germline V gene lookup returns CDR1 DFQATT and CDR2 SNEGSKA (reference sequence). This CDR3 is 11 amino acids long. The source is a human donor who was either an allogeneic HSCT recipient or a stem cell or donor lymphocyte infusion donor (not recorded which). It is not recorded whose cells these are; they may come from a transplant donor. The chain uses TRBV20-1 and TRBJ2-7; 7 bases agree with TRBD2. What was sequenced was blood, either unsorted or a sorted T cell fraction (not recorded which). The CDR3 DNA reads TGCAGCGTGCGGGGGAGCTACGAGCAGTACTTC. It codes for CSVRGSYEQYF.